The entry that follows covers one T cell receptor (beta chain) sequence. As yet, its antigen is unknown. The entry originates in a study of glioma-infiltrating T cells. Study background: Samples included WHO grade II oligodendrogliomas or astrocytomas and initial-diagnosis grade IV glioblastomas. Roughly 990,000 peripheral T cells were targeted at roughly 4.5- to 10-fold coverage.

Trimming cost V 7 bases and J 5 bases, with 15 bases left between them. Germline V gene lookup returns CDR1 MNHEY and CDR2 SMNVEV (reference sequence). The CDR3 sequence is 14 residues long. General study points: Signature shared blood CDR3 motifs were enriched in low-divergence and depleted in high-divergence patients. Above-expected tissue-blood divergence occurred in all gliomas, most in low-grade ones.

Amplification of TCR alpha and beta CDR3 regions from RNA used iRepertoire nested multiplex PCR. Each CDR3 protein gets one entry after TCRdb re-called the multiplex PCR reads with MiXCR. Here the sample spans approximately 400,000 distinct CDR3 sequences, roughly 41% being singletons. The sequenced sample was glioma tissue, nonneoplastic brain tissue, or PBMCs (not recorded which). The gene calls are TRBV27 and TRBJ2-1; D not resolved. The sequence was collected from a human donor with low-grade glioma or glioblastoma, undergoing nonglioma brain surgery, or in good health (not recorded which). In nucleotides, the CDR3 is TGTGCCAGCATGGTCAGTGAATCCCACAATGAGCAGTTCTTC. This encodes CASMVSESHNEQFF.